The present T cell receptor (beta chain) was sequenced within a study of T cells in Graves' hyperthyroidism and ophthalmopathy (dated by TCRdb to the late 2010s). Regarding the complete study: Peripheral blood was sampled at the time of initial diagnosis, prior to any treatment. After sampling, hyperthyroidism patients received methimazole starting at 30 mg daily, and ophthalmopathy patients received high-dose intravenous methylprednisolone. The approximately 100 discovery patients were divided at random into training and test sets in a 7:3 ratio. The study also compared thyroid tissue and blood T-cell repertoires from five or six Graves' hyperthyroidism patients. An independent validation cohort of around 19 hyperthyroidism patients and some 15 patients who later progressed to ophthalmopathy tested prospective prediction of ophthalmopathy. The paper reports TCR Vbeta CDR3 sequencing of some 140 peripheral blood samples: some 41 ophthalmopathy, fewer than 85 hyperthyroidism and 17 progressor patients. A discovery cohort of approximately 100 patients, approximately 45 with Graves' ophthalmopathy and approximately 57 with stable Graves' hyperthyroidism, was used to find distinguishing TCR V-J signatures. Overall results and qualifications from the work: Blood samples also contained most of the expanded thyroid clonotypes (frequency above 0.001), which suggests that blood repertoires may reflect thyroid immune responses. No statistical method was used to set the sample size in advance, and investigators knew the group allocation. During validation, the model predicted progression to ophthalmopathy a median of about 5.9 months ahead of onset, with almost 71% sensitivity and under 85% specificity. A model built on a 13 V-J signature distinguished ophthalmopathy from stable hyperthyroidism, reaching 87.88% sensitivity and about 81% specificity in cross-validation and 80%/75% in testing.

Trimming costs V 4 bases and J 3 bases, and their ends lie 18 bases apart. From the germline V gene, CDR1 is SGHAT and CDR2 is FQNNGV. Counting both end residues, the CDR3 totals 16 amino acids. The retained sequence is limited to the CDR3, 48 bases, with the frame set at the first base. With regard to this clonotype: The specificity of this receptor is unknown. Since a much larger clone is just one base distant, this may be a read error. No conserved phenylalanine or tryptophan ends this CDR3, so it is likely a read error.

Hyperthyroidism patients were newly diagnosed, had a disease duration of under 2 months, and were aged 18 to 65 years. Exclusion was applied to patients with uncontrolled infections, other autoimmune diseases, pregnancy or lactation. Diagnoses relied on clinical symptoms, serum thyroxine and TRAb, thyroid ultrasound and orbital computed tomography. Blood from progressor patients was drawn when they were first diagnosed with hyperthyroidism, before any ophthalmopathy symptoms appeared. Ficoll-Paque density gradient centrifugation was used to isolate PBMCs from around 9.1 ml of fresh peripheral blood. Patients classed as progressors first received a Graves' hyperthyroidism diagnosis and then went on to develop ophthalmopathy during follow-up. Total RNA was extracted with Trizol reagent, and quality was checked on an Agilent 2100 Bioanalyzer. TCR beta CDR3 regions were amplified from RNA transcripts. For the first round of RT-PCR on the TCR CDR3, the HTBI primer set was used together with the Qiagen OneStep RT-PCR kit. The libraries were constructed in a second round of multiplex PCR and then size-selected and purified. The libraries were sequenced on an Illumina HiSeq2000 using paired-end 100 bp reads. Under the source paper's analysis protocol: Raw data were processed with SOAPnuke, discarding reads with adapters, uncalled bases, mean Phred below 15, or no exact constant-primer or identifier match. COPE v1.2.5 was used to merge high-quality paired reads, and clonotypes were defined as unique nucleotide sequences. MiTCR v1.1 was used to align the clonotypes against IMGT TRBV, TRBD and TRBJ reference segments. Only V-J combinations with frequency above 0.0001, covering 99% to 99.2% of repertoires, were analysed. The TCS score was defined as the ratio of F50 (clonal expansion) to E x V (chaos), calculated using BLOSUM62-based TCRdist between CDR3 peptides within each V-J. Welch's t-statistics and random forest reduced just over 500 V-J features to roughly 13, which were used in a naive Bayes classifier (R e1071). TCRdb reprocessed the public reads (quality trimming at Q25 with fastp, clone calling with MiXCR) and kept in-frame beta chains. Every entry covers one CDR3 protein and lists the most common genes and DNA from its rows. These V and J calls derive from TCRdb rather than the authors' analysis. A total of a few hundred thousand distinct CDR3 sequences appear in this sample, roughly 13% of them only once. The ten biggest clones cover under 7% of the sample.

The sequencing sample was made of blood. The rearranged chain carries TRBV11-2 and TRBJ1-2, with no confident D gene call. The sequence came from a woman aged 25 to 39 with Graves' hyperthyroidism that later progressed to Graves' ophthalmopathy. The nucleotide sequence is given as TGTGCCAGCAGCTACACGGCGGGGATCAAGGACTATGGCTACACCCTC. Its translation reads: CASSYTAGIKDYGYTL.